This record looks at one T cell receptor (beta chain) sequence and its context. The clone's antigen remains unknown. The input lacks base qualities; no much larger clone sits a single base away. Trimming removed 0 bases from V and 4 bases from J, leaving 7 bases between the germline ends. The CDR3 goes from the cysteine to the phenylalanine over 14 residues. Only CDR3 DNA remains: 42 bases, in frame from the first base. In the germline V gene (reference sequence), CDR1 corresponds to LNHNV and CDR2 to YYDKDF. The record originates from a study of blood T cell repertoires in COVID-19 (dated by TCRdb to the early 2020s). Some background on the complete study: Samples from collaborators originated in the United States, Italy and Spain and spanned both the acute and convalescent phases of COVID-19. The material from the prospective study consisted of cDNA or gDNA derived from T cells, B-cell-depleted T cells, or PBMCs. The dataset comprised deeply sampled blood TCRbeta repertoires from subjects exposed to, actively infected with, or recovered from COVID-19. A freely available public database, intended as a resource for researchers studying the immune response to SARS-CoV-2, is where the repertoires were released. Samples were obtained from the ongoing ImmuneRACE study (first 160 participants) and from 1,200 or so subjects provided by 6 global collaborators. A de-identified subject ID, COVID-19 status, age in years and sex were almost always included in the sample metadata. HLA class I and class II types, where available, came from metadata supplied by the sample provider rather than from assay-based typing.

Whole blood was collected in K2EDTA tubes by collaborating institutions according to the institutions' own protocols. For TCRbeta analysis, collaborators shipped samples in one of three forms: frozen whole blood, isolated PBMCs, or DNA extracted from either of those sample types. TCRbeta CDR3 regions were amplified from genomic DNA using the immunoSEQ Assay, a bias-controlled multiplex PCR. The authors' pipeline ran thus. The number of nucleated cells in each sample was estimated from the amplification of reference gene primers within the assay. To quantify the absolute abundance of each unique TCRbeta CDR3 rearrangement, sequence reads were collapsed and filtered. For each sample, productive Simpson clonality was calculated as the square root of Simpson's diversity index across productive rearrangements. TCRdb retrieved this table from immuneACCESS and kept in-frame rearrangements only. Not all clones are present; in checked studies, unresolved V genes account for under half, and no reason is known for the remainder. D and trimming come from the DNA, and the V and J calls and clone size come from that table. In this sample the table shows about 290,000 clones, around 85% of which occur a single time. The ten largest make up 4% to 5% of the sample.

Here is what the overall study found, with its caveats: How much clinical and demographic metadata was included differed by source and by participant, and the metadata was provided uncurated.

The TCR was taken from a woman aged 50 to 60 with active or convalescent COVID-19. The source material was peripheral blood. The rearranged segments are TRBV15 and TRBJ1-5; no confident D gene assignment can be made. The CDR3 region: CATSREPQNQPQHF. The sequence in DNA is TGTGCCACCAGCAGAGAGCCACAGAATCAGCCCCAGCATTTT.